The 26 T cell receptor beta chains presented below share a single source sample, sequenced in a study of patients and donors after allogeneic stem cell transplantation. TCRdb called the RT-PCR reads again in MiXCR, with one record for every CDR3 protein. The table includes over 400,000 distinct CDR3 sequences, approximately 16% detected once. Sequencing was done on a sample of blood, either unsorted or a sorted T cell fraction (not recorded which). The receptors shown here come from a human donor who was either an allogeneic HSCT recipient or a stem cell or donor lymphocyte infusion donor (not recorded which). It is not recorded whose cells these are; they may come from a transplant donor.

This clonotype has a handful of counts. The V gene is TRBV12-3 or TRBV12-4, the J gene TRBJ2-7; 9 bases map to TRBD2. There are 17 residues in the CDR3. V lost 6 bases, J lost 5 bases, and 17 bases stayed unmatched. For the CDR3, the DNA is TGTGCCAGCAGCACGGCCCGCCCGGGACTAGCTCCCAACGAGCAGTACTTC. This sequence encodes CASSTARPGLAPNEQYF.

There are a few counts of this clonotype. The rearrangement links TRBV30 to TRBJ1-5, with D perhaps matching TRBD1 (5 bases). There are 16 residues in the CDR3. Trimming stripped 1 base from V and 2 bases from J, with 15 bases between. CDR1 is GTSNPN and CDR2 is SVGIG in the germline V gene (reference sequence). CDR3 sequence: CAWSGQNFGGNQPQHF. CDR3 DNA: TGTGCCTGGAGTGGACAGAACTTTGGGGGCAATCAGCCCCAGCATTTT.

The table lists this clonotype with a few counts. The rearrangement links TRBV7-9 to TRBJ2-3; D call uncertain. CDR1 and CDR2 (germline): SEHNR, FQNEAQ (reference sequence). The CDR3 runs to 13 residues. V lost 1 base and J 6 bases, leaving 8 bases between the germline ends. The CDR3 DNA reads TGTGCCAGCAGCTTAGTCCCTGGTGATACGCAGTATTTT. It is translated as CASSLVPGDTQYF.

This CDR3 reads CASSWGTSGNTIYF. The CDR3 DNA sequence: TGTGCCAGTAGTTGGGGAACGAGTGGAAACACCATATATTTT. The V call is TRBV19, the J call TRBJ1-3; no firm D call. Between the trimmed V and J ends, which lost 5 bases and 3 bases, there was a span of 11 bases. This CDR3 is 14 amino acids long. Per germline, CDR1 LNHDA and CDR2 SQIVND (reference sequence).

To note about this clonotype: A much larger clone lies one base from this, so it may be a read error. J is TRBJ2-2 and V is TRBV5-6; 12 nucleotides line up with TRBD2. From germline, CDR1 is SGHDT and CDR2 YYEEEE. J lost 7 bases, V lost 4 bases, and 11 bases had no gene match. The CDR3 runs 17 residues. The CDR3 loop reads CASSLRRLAGASGELFF. In nucleotides, the CDR3 is TGTGCCAGCAGCCTCAGAAGACTAGCGGGAGCCAGCGGGGAGCTGTTTTTT.

This clonotype was observed a handful of times. This chain uses TRBV29-1 with TRBJ1-4; the match to TRBD1 covers 7 bases. The CDR3 has 12 residues. The germline CDR1 and CDR2 sequences are SQVTM and ANQGSEA. J lost 10 bases, V lost 2 bases, and 4 bases had no gene match. The CDR3 coding sequence is TGCAGCGTTGAACAGGGGGGCGGAAAACTGTTTTTT. Translation: CSVEQGGGKLFF.

This clonotype has a handful of counts. The V gene is TRBV21-1, the J gene TRBJ2-7; the table's D gene call, TRBD2, was not cross checked with the DNA. TRBV21-1 is reported as a pseudogene. The CDR3 sequence is 16 residues long. In DNA, the CDR3 is TGTGCCAGCATCCCCCAAACAGGGCCCTCCTCCTACGAGCAGTACTTC. Its translation: CASIPQTGPSSYEQYF.

The chain carries TRBV29-1 and TRBJ2-7; D not resolved. CDR3 length: 19 residues. Germline V gene data show CDR1 as SQVTM and CDR2 as ANQGSEA. Between the trimmed V and J ends, which lost 3 bases and 0 bases, there was a span of 27 bases. The CDR3 region has the DNA TGCAGCGTTGAGGGCGGCGGTCGGGCCGGACCAGGAAGCTCCTACGAGCAGTACTTC. Translated: CSVEGGGRAGPGSSYEQYF.

The rearrangement uses TRBV29-1 and TRBJ2-1; either TRBD1 or TRBD2 may fit D (5 bases each). The CDR3 covers 15 residues. The V end was cut by 4 bases, the J end by 7 bases, with 20 bases between. In germline, CDR1 is SQVTM, CDR2 ANQGSEA. For the CDR3, the DNA is TGCAGCGTTGTTTGGTTGGCAGGGAGACCGAATGAGCAGTTCTTC. Translated: CSVVWLAGRPNEQFF.

The rearrangement uses TRBV20-1 and TRBJ2-3; 11 bases align to TRBD2. Per germline, CDR1 DFQATT and CDR2 SNEGSKA (reference sequence). This CDR3 is built from 16 residues. The trim removed 3 bases at V and 6 bases at J, leaving 11 bases unmatched. CDR3 DNA sequence: TGCAGTGCTAGCAGAGCCCGACTAGCGGGGAGCGATACGCAGTATTTT. It is translated as CSASRARLAGSDTQYF.

The rearrangement links TRBV6-1 to TRBJ2-7, with TRBD2 matching over 11 bases. The CDR3 length is 14 residues. The V segment lost 6 bases and the J segment 5 bases; nucleotides outside the gene matches: 6. Germline V gives CDR1 MNHNS, CDR2 SASEGT. The CDR3 here is CASRPTSGKNEQYF. The CDR3 nucleotides read TGTGCCAGCAGACCGACTAGCGGGAAGAACGAGCAGTACTTC.

The rearrangement links TRBV5-1 to TRBJ2-1; D might be TRBD1 or TRBD2, each matching 5 bases. Germline CDR1 SGHRS, CDR2 YFSETQ. This CDR3 has 16 residues. Trimming cost V 0 bases and J 4 bases, with 14 bases left between them. The CDR3 loop reads CASSLDGLGDYNEQFF. The DNA for the CDR3 is TGCGCCAGCAGCTTGGACGGACTGGGGGATTACAATGAGCAGTTCTTC. Supplemented by reference TRBV5-1 and TRBJ2-1, the full variable domain reads KAGVTQTPRYLIKTRGQQVTLSCSPISGHRSVSWYQQTPGQGLQFLFEYFSETQRNKGNFPGRFSGRQFSNSRSEMNVSTLELGDSALYLCASSLDGLGDYNEQFFGPGTRLTVL.

Written as DNA, the CDR3 is TGCGCCAGCAGCTTACAGGGATTCACTGAAGCTTTCTTT. Encoded protein: CASSLQGFTEAFF. This chain links TRBV5-1 with TRBJ1-1, with TRBD1 as a possible D gene (6 bases). The V end was cut by 2 bases, the J end by 4 bases, with 9 bases between. CDR1 is SGHRS and CDR2 is YFSETQ in the germline V gene. This CDR3 has 13 amino acids.

This clonotype occurred a few times. The gene calls are TRBV14 and TRBJ2-1; unclear D gene. The CDR3 is 11 amino acids. Per germline, CDR1 SGHDN and CDR2 FVKESK. Trimming removed 6 bases from V and 8 bases from J, with 8 bases in between. The DNA of the CDR3 is TGTGCCAGCAGGGACGGAGATGAGCAGTTCTTC. It is translated as CASRDGDEQFF.

This clonotype was seen a handful of times. This sequence joins TRBV2 and TRBJ2-5; D call uncertain. Trimming pared 2 bases from V and 2 bases from J, leaving 6 bases between. Germline values: CDR1 SNHLY, CDR2 FYNNEI. The length of the CDR3 is 13 residues. CDR3 coding DNA: TGTGCCAGCAGTGAATCTAGGCAAGAGACCCAGTACTTC. It specifies CASSESRQETQYF.

The table lists this clonotype with a few counts. The gene calls are TRBV20-1 and TRBJ2-3, with 13 bases aligning to TRBD2. The V segment lost 5 bases and the J segment 1 base; nucleotides outside the gene matches: 3. The CDR3 has 15 residues. CDR1 DFQATT and CDR2 SNEGSKA come from the germline V gene (reference sequence). The DNA of the CDR3 is TGCAGTGCTTCGGGACTAGCGGGGCGCACAGATACGCAGTATTTT. It specifies CSASGLAGRTDTQYF.

The chain combines TRBV19 with TRBJ2-4, with D perhaps TRBD1 (5 bases). Germline loops: CDR1 LNHDA, CDR2 SQIVND (reference sequence). V dropped 6 bases and J dropped 3 bases, with 15 bases sitting between them. The CDR3 consists of 15 residues. The chain's CDR3 is CASSKQQVSKNIQYF. The CDR3 DNA reads TGTGCCAGTAGCAAACAACAGGTCAGCAAAAACATTCAGTACTTC.

This clonotype was found a few times. The chain employs TRBV25-1 and TRBJ2-5; 8 bases agree with TRBD2. The CDR3 runs to 15 residues. Germline V CDR1 and CDR2: MGHDK, SYGVNS. J gave up 2 bases and V 5 bases, and 7 bases lay outside the gene matches. Here the CDR3 reads CASSSRGGMQETQYF. CDR3 sequence (DNA): TGTGCCAGCAGTTCCCGCGGGGGGATGCAAGAGACCCAGTACTTC.

This clonotype has just a few counts. The chain links TRBV20-1 to TRBJ2-3, with 7 bases that match TRBD2. This CDR3 spans 15 amino acids. Trimming took 4 bases from V and 2 from J; bases not matched to a gene: 9. Germline CDR1 and CDR2: DFQATT and SNEGSKA (reference sequence). CDR3: CSATRASGLTDTQYF. CDR3 sequence (DNA): TGCAGTGCTACCCGGGCTAGCGGTCTCACAGATACGCAGTATTTT.

The chain couples TRBV20-1 to TRBJ2-4; D is unresolved. V was pared by 6 bases and J by 7 bases, with 13 bases between. Germline assignment: CDR1 DFQATT and CDR2 SNEGSKA (reference sequence). The CDR3 length is 12 residues. Here the CDR3 DNA reads TGCAGTGCCCCCTTAGACTCTAACATTCAGTACTTC. Protein product: CSAPLDSNIQYF.

The chain is built from TRBV29-1 and TRBJ2-7, with D perhaps being TRBD1 or TRBD2 (5 bases each). The CDR3 sequence is 12 residues long. In germline, CDR1 is SQVTM, CDR2 ANQGSEA. With 7 bases removed from V and 4 bases from J, the gap between germline ends came to 14 bases. The CDR3 is CSAGTPGYEQYF. Here the CDR3 DNA reads TGCAGCGCCGGGACCCCTGGGTACGAGCAGTACTTC.

Only a few counts were recorded for this clonotype. The chain has TRBV4-1 and TRBJ2-1; TRBD2 agrees at 7 bases. J lost 9 bases, V lost 1 base, and 3 bases had no gene match. Germline lookup yields CDR1 MGHRA and CDR2 YSYEKL. The length of the CDR3 is 13 residues. The DNA of the CDR3 is TGCGCCAGCAGCCAAGTGGGGGGGGGTGAGCAGTTCTTC. Protein sequence: CASSQVGGGEQFF.

The genes are TRBV20-1 and TRBJ2-7; D might be TRBD2 (5 bases). CDR3 length: 15 residues. Germline CDR1 and CDR2: DFQATT and SNEGSKA (reference sequence). V was pared by 3 bases and J by 0 bases, with 15 bases between. The CDR3: CSASRAAGISYEQYF. The CDR3 DNA sequence: TGCAGTGCTAGCCGAGCCGCCGGGATCTCCTACGAGCAGTACTTC.

This clonotype occurred a few times. The chain links TRBV5-1 to TRBJ2-2; TRBD2 agrees at 15 bases. CDR3 length: 17 amino acids. CDR1 and CDR2 (germline): SGHRS, YFSETQ. J lost 6 bases, V lost 3 bases, and 6 bases had no gene match. CDR3 DNA sequence: TGCGCCAGCAGCTCCAGAGGACTAGCGGGAGGGCCCGGGGAGCTGTTTTTT. Its translation: CASSSRGLAGGPGELFF.

This clonotype was detected only a few times. The chain has TRBV5-6 and TRBJ1-5; 8 bases fit TRBD1. CDR3 length equals 17 residues. V lost 2 bases and J lost 7; bases outside the gene matches: 14. Per germline, CDR1 SGHDT and CDR2 YYEEEE. The CDR3 DNA sequence: TGTGCCAGCAGCTTTTCACCGGGACAGGCGACCCAGCAGCCCCAGCATTTT. Protein product: CASSFSPGQATQQPQHF.

This chain joins TRBV9 and TRBJ2-5; 11 positions agree with TRBD2. V dropped 0 bases and J dropped 1; count of bases not matched to a gene: 2. The germline gives CDR1 SGDLS, CDR2 YYNGEE. CDR3 length: 16 residues. CDR3 in DNA: TGTGCCAGCAGCGTAGCTCTAGCGGGGGGCCAAGAGACCCAGTACTTC. It yields the protein CASSVALAGGQETQYF. The whole variable domain, filled in from reference TRBV9 and TRBJ2-5, reads DSGVTQTPKHLITATGQRVTLRCSPRSGDLSVYWYQQSLDQGLQFLIQYYNGEERAKGNILERFSAQQFPDLHSELNLSSLELGDSALYFCASSVALAGGQETQYFGPGTRLLVL.